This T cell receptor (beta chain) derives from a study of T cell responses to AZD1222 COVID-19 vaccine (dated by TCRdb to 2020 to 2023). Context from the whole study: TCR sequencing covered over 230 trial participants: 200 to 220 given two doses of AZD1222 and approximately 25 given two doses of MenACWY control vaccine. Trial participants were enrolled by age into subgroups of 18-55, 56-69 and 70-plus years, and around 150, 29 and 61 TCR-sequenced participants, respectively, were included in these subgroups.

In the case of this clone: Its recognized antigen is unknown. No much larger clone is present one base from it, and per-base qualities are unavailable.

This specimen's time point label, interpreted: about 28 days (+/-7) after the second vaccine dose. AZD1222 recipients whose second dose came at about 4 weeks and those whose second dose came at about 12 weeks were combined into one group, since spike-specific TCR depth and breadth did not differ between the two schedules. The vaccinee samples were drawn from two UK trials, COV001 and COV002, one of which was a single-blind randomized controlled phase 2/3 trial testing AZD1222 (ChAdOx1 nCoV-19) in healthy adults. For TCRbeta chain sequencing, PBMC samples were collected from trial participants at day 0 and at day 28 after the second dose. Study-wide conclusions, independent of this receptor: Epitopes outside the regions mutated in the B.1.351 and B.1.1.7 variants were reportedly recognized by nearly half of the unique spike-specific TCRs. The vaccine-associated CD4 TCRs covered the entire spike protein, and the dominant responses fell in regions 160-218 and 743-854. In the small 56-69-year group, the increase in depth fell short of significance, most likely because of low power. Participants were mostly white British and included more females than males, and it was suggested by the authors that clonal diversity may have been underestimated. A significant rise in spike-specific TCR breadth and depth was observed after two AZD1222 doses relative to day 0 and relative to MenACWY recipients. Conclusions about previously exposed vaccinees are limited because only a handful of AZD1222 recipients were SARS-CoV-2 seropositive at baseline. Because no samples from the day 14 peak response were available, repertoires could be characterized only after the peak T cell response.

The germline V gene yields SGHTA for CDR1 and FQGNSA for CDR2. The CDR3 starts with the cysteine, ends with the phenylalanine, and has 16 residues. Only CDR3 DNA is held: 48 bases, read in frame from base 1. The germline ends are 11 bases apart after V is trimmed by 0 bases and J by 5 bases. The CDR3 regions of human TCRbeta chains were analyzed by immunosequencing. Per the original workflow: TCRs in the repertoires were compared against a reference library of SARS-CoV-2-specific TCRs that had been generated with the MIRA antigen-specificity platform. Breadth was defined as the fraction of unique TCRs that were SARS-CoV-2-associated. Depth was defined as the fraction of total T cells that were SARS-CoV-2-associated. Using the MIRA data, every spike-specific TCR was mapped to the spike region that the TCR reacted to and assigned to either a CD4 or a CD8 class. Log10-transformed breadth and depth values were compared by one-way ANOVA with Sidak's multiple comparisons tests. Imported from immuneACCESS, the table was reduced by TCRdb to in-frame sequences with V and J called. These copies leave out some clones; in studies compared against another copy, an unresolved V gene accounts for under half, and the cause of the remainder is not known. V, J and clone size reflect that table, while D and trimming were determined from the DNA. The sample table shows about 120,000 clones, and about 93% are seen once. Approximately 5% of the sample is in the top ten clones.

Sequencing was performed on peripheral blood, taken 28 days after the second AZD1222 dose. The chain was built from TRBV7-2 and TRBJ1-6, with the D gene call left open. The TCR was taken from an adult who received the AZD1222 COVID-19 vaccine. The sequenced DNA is TGTGCCAGCAGCTTAGCTTCAGGAGAGAATAATTCACCCCTCCACTTT. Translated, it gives CASSLASGENNSPLHF. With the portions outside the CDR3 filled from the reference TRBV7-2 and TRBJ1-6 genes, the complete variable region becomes GAGVSQSPSNKVTEKGKDVELRCDPISGHTALYWYRQSLGQGLEFLIYFQGNSAPDKSGLPSDRFSAERTGGSVSTLTIQRTQQEDSAVYLCASSLASGENNSPLHFGNGTRLTVT.